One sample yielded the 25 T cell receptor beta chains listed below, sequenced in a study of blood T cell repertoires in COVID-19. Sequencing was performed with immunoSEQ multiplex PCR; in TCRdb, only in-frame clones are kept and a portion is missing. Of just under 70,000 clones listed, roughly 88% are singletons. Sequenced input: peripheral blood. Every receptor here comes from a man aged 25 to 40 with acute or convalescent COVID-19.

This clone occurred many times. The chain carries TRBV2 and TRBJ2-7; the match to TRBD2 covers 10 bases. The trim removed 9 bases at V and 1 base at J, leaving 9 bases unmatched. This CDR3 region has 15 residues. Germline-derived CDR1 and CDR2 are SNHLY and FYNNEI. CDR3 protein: CARGPSGSRSYEQYF. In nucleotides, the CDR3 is TGTGCCAGAGGGCCTAGCGGGAGTCGATCCTACGAGCAGTACTTC.

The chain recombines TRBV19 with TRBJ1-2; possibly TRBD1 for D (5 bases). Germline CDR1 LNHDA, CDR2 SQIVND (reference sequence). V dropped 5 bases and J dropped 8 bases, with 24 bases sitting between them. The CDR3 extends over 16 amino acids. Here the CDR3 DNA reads TGTGCCAGTAGTTGGACGGGGGTCGGCGTATATCACGGCTACACCTTC. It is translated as CASSWTGVGVYHGYTF.

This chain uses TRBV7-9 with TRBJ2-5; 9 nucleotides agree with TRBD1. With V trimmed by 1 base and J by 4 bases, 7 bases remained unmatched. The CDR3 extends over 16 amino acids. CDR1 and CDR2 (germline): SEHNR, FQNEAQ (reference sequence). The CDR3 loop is CASSLVGTGTRETQYF. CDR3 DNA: TGTGCCAGCAGCTTAGTAGGGACAGGGACTCGAGAGACCCAGTACTTC.

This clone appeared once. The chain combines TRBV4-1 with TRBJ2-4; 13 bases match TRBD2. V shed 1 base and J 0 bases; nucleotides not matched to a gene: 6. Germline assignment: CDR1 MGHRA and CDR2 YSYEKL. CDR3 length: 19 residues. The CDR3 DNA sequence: TGCGCCAGCAGCCAAGTTGCACTAGCGGGAGGGCTAGCCAAAAACATTCAGTACTTC. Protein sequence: CASSQVALAGGLAKNIQYF.

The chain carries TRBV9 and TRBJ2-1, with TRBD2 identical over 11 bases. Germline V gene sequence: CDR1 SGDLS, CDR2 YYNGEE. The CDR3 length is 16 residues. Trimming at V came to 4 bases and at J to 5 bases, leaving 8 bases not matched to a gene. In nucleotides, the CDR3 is TGTGCCAGCAGCCCAGGGACTAGCGGAGATAACAATGAGCAGTTCTTC. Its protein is CASSPGTSGDNNEQFF.

The DNA for the CDR3 is TGCAGTGGTTCTAGTTTCGGGGAGCAGTTCTTC. This codes for CSGSSFGEQFF. This sequence joins TRBV20-1 and TRBJ2-1; the D is unclear. CDR3 size: 11 residues. Trimming pared 7 bases from V and 10 bases from J, leaving 14 bases between. Germline CDR1 DFQATT, CDR2 SNEGSKA (reference sequence).

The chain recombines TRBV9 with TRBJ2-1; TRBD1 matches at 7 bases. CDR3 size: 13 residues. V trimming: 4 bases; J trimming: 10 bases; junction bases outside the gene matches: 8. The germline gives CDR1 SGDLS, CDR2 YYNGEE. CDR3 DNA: TGTGCCAGCAGCCTAGGCCTGGACAGGGAGCAGTTCTTC. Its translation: CASSLGLDREQFF.

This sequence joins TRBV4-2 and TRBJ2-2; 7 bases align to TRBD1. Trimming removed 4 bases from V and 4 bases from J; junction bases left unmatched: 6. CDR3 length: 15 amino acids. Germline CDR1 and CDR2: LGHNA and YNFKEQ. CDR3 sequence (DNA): TGTGCCAGCAGCCCTGGAGAGGGGGCCACCGGGGAGCTGTTTTTT. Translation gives CASSPGEGATGELFF.

In DNA form, the CDR3 reads TGTGCCAGCAGCGTAGGAGGTGGTCAAGAGACCCAGTACTTC. Its protein is CASSVGGGQETQYF. This rearrangement joins TRBV9 to TRBJ2-5; D gene uncertain. The CDR3 is 14 amino acids. Trimming removed 0 bases from V and 2 bases from J, with 8 bases in between. Germline CDR1 and CDR2: SGDLS and YYNGEE.

The CDR3 DNA is TGTGCCAGCAGCGCGGGACTAGCGTTTTACGGGGAGCTGTTTTTT. It encodes CASSAGLAFYGELFF. V is TRBV9 and J is TRBJ2-2, with TRBD2 matching 10 bases. J was trimmed by 7 bases and V by 3 bases; bases with no gene match: 6. The CDR3 is 15 amino acids. From germline, CDR1 is SGDLS and CDR2 YYNGEE.

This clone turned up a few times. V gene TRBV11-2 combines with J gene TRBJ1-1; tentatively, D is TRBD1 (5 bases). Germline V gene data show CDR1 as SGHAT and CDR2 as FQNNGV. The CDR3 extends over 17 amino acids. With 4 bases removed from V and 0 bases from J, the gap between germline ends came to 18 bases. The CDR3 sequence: CASSSNGGAGVNTEAFF. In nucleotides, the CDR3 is TGTGCCAGCAGCTCCAATGGCGGGGCTGGAGTGAACACTGAAGCTTTCTTT.

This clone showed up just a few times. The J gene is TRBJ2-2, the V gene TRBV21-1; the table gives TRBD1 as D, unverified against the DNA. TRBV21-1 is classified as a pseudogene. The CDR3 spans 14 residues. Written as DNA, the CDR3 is TGTGCCAGCAGCAAAGCGCAGGGCACCGGGGAGCTGTTTTTT. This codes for CASSKAQGTGELFF.

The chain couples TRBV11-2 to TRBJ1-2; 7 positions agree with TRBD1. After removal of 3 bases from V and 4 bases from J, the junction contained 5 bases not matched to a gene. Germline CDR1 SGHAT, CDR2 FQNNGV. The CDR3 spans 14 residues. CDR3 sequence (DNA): TGTGCCAGCAGCTTGGTGACAGGGCGCTATGGCTACACCTTC. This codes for CASSLVTGRYGYTF.

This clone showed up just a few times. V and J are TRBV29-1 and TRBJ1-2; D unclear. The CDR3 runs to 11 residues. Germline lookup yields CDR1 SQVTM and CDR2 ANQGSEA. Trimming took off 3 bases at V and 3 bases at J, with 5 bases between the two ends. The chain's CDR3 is CSVDSDYGYTF. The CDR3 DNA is TGCAGCGTTGACTCGGACTATGGCTACACCTTC. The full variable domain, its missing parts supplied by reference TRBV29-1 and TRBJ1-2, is SAVISQKPSRDICQRGTSLTIQCQVDSQVTMMFWYRQQPGQSLTLIATANQGSEATYESGFVIDKFPISRPNLTFSTLTVSNMSPEDSSIYLCSVDSDYGYTFGSGTRLTVV.

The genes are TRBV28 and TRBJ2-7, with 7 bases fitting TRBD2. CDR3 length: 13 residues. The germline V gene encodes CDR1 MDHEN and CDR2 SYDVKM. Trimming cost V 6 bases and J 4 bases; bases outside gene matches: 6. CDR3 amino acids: CASRSYGGYEQYF. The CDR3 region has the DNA TGTGCCAGCAGGTCATACGGGGGGTACGAGCAGTACTTC.

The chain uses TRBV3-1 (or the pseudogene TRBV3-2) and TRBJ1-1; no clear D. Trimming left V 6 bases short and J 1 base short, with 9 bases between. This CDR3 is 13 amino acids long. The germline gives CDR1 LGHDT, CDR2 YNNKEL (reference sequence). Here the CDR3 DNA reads TGTGCCAGCAGGTGGAGTGAGAACACTGAAGCTTTCTTT. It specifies CASRWSENTEAFF.

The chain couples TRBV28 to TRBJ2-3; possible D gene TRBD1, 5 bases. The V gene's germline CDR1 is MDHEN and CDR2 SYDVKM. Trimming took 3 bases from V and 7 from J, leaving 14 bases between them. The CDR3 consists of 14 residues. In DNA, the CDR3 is TGTGCCAGCAGTTTGGATCAGGGCAGAAATACGCAGTATTTT. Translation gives CASSLDQGRNTQYF.

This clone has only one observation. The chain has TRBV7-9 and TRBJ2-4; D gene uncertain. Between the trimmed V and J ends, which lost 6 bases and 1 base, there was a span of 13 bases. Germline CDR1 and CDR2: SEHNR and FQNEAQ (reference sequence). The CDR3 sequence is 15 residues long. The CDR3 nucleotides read TGTGCCAGCAGTCGAAAGTCCGGGGCCAAAAACATTCAGTACTTC. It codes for CASSRKSGAKNIQYF.

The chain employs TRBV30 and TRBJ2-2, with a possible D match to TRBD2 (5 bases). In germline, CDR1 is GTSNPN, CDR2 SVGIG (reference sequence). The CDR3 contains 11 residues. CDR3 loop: CAGVRAGELFF. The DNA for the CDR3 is TGTGCGGGAGTTCGGGCCGGGGAGCTGTTTTTT.

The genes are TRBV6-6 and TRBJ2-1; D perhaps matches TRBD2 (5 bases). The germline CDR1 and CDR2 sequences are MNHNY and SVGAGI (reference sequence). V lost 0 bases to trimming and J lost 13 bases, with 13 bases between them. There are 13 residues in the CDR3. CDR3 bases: TGTGCCAGCAGTTACTCACCCCAGACTATTCAGTTCTTC. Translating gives CASSYSPQTIQFF.

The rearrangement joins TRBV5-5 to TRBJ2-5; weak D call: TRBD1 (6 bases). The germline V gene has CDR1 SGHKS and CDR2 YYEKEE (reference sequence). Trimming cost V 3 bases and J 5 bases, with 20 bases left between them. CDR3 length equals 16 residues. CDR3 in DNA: TGTGCCAGCAGCTATCAGTTGACAGGCAAGGTGGAGACCCAGTACTTC. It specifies CASSYQLTGKVETQYF.

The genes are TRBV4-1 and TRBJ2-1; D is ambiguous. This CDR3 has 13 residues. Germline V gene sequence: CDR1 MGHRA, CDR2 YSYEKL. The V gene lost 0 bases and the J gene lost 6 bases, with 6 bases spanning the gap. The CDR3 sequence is CASSQDYLNEQFF. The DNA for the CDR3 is TGCGCCAGCAGCCAAGATTATCTCAATGAGCAGTTCTTC.

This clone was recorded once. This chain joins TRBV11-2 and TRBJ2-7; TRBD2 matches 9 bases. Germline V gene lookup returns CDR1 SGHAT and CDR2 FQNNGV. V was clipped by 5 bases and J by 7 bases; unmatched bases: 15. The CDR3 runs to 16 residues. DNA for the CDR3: TGTGCCAGCAGCCTACGAGTCGCGGGAGGGCCGAGGGAGCAGTACTTC. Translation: CASSLRVAGGPREQYF.

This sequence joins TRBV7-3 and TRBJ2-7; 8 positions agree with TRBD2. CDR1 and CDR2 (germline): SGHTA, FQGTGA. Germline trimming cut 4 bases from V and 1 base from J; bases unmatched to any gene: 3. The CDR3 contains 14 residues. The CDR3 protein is CASSSSGSSYEQYF. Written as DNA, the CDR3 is TGTGCCAGCAGCTCTAGCGGGTCATCCTACGAGCAGTACTTC.

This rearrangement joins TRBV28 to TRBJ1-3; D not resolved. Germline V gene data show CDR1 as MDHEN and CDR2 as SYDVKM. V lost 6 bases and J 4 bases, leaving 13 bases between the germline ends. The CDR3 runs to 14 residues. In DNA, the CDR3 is TGTGCCAGCAGGACCACCCTGACAGGAAACACCATATATTTT. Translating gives CASRTTLTGNTIYF.